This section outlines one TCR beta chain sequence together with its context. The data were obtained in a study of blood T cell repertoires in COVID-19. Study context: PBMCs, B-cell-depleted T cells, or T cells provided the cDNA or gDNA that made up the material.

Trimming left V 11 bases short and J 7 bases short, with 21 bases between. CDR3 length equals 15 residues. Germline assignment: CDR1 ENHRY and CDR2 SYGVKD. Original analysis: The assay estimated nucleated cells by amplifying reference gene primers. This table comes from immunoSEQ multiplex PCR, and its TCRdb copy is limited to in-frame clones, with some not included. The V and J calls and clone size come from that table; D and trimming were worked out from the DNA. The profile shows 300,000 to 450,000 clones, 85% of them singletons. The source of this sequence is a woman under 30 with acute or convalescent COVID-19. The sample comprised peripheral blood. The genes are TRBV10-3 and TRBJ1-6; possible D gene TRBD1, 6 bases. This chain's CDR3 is CAAPAQVQGNSPLHF. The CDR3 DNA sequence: TGTGCCGCCCCGGCACAGGTTCAGGGGAATTCACCCCTCCACTTT.